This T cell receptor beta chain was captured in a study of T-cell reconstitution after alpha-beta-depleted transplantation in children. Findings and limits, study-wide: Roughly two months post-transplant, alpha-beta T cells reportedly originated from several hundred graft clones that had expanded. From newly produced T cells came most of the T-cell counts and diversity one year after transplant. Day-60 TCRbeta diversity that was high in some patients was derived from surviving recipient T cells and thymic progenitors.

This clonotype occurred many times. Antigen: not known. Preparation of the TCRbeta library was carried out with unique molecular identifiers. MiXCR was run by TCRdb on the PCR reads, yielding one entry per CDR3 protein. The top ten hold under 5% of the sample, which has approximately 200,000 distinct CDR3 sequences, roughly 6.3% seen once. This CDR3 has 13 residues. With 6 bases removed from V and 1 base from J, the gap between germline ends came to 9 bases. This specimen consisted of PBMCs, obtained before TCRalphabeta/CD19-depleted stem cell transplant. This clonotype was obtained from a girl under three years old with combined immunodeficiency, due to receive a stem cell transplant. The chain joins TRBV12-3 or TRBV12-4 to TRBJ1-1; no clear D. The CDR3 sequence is CASRPQQNTEAFF. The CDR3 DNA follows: TGTGCCAGCAGACCCCAGCAGAACACTGAAGCTTTCTTT.